The T cell receptor (beta chain) under discussion was sequenced for a study of cytomegalovirus exposure and HLA in healthy donors. General study findings and limits: Among the sequence variants, a highly shared cluster was likely an artifact of sequencing.

This clone showed up just a few times. Its antigen is not known. The PCR used 60 Vbeta and 13 Jbeta primers. Here immunoSEQ multiplex PCR was the method, and the copy in TCRdb shows in-frame clones only, minus some. This table has 170,000 or so clones, over 70% appearing once. The CDR3 contains 14 residues. The V gene end was trimmed by 3 bases and the J gene end by 8 bases; junction bases not matched to a gene: 5. Germline V CDR1 and CDR2: SGHTA, FQGNSA. The material sequenced was PBMCs. This sequence originates from a woman between 45 and 60 years old in good health and CMV-seropositive. The rearrangement joins TRBV7-2 to TRBJ1-3; 9 bases are shared with TRBD1. The CDR3 loop is CASSFGQGRYTIYF. Written as DNA, the CDR3 is TGTGCCAGCAGCTTTGGACAGGGGCGGTACACCATATATTTT.